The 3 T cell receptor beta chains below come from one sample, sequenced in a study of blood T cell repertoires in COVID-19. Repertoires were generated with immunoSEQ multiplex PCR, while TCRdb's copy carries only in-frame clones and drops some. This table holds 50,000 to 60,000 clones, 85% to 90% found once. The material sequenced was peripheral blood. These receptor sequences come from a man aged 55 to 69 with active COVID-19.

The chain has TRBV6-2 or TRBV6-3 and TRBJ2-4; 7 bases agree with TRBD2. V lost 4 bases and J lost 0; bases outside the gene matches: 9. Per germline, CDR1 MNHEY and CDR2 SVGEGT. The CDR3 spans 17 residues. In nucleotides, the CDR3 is TGTGCCAGCAGTTTCTTACGGGCGGGGGTAGCCAAAAACATTCAGTACTTC. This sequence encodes CASSFLRAGVAKNIQYF.

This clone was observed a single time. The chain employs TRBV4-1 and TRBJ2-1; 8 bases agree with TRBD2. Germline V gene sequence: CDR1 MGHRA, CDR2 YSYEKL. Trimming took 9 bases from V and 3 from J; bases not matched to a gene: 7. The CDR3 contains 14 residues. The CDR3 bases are TGCGCCAGTCGGCTAGCGGGCAGCTACAATGAGCAGTTCTTC. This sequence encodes CASRLAGSYNEQFF.

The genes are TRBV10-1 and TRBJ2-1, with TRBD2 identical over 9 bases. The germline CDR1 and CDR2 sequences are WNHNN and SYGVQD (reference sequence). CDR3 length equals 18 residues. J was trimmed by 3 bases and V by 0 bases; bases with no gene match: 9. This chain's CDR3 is CASSESAGGIGVYNEQFF. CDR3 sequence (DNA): TGCGCCAGCAGTGAGTCCGCGGGAGGGATTGGGGTCTACAATGAGCAGTTCTTC.